This T cell receptor (beta chain) was obtained from a study of blood T cells in healthy people across ages. The study recruited healthy Caucasian donors from Russia who were aged about 6 to 95. Through a sample-barcoded 5' primer and a J-beta primer mix, a second PCR was run for roughly 6 to 12 cycles. TCRdb used MiXCR to reprocess the 5' RACE reads, holding one entry per CDR3 protein. The sample has roughly 1.5 million distinct CDR3 sequences; 35% to 45% are singletons. CDR3 length: 18 amino acids. Germline V gene data show CDR1 as SEHNR and CDR2 as FQNEAQ (reference sequence). V shed 3 bases, J shed 7 bases, and the junction held 20 bases outside the gene matches.

The chain carries TRBV7-9 and TRBJ2-7, with 8 bases that match TRBD1. Material: blood. The clonotype originates from a woman aged 18-35 years in good health. This CDR3 is CASSFAGQGPSSYNEQYF. The DNA for the CDR3 is TGTGCCAGCAGCTTCGCCGGACAGGGACCAAGCTCCTACAATGAGCAGTACTTC.